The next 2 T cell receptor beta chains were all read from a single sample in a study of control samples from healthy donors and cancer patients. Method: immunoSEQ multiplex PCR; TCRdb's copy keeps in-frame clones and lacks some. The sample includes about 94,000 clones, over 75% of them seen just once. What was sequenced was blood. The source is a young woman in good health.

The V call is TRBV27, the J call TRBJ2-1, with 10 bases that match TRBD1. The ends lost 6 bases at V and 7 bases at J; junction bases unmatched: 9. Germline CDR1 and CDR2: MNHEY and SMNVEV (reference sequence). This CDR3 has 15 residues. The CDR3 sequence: CASSLWGQGTNEQFF. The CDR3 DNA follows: TGTGCCAGCAGCCTTTGGGGACAGGGGACGAATGAGCAGTTCTTC.

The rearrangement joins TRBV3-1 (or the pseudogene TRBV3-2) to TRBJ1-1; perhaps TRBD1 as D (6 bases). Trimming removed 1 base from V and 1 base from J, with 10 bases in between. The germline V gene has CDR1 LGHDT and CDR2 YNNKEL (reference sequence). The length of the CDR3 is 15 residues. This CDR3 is CASSQAGVGNTEAFF. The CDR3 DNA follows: TGTGCCAGCAGCCAAGCAGGGGTAGGGAACACTGAAGCTTTCTTT.